This T cell receptor beta chain was captured by sequencing in a study of blood T cell repertoires in COVID-19. The CDR3 is 18 residues long. Trimming removed 3 bases from V and 0 bases from J; junction bases left unmatched: 4. Germline V gene lookup returns CDR1 ENHRY and CDR2 SYGVKD. Profiling relied on immunoSEQ multiplex PCR, and the TCRdb table lists in-frame clones only, not all of them. The data show about 15,000 clones, about 80% seen once. Sample: peripheral blood. The J gene is TRBJ2-1, the V gene TRBV10-3; 14 bases are shared with TRBD2. The clonotype was recovered from a human donor in a cohort sampled during active COVID-19. CDR3 DNA: TGTGCCATCAGTGAATCCGGGACTAGCGGGAGCTCCTACAATGAGCAGTTCTTC. This gives the protein CAISESGTSGSSYNEQFF.